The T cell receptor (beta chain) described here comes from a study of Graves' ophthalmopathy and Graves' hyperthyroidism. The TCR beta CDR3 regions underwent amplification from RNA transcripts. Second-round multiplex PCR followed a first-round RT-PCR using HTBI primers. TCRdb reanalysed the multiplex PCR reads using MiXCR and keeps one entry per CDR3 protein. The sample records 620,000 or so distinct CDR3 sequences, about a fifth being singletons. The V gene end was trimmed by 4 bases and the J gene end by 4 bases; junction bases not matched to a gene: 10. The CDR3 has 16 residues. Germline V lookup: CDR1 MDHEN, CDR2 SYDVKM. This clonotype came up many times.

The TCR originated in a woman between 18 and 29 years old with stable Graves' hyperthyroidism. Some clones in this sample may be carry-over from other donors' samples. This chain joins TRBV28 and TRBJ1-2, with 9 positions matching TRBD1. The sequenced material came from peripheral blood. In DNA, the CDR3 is TGTGCCAGCAGTTCTCCCACGGGACAGGGAGTCTATGGCTACACCTTC. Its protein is CASSSPTGQGVYGYTF.